The present TCR beta chain was sequenced within a study of CD8 T cells in ankylosing spondylitis listed by TCRdb under 2017. Broadly, across the study: The study profiled T cell receptor beta repertoires in healthy donors and ankylosing spondylitis patients to find disease-linked TCR variants. The whole study cohort included under 140 healthy donors and some 27 ankylosing spondylitis patients. Peripheral blood was sampled, and synovial fluid was also collected from ankylosing spondylitis patients.

Based on the germline V gene, the CDR1 and CDR2 sequences are SGHRS and YFSETQ. V loses 4 bases at its end and J loses 4 bases; junction bases beyond the gene matches: 6. The CDR3 starts with the cysteine, ends with the phenylalanine, and has 15 residues. The only DNA kept is the CDR3, 45 bases in frame from the first base. Sequenced using an Illumina HiSeq 2500. TCR beta libraries were prepared by quantitative 5'-RACE with molecular barcodes. The paper's data handling went like this. A new computational method, built on a probabilistic model of VDJ rearrangement, was used to identify disease-linked TCR variants. TCRdb handled the public reads itself, with Q25 trimming in fastp and clone calling in MiXCR, and kept productive beta chains. Each entry merges the rows of one CDR3 protein and shows their most common DNA and genes. None of the V and J calls come from the authors' own analysis; TCRdb made them. The table for this sample lists 200,000 to 300,000 distinct CDR3 sequences; less than 10% of them were counted only once. The ten largest account for around 7% of the sample.

Only a few counts were recorded for this clonotype. Its cognate antigen has yet to be identified. Base qualities are missing; no much larger clone stands one base away. Overall results and qualifications from the work: Some TCR beta motif variants had previously been reported in synovial fluid and blood of reactive arthritis patients, which suggested common disease-initiation mechanisms. Blood from ankylosing spondylitis patients appeared to be characterized by a TCR beta motif made up of eight highly homologous amino acid variants. A CD8+ phenotype was shown by the disease-linked clones, which were found at relatively low frequencies in peripheral blood. The disease-linked clones were reported as significantly enriched in matched synovial fluid samples from ankylosing spondylitis patients.

The V and J segments used are TRBV5-1 and TRBJ1-1; 11 central bases correspond to TRBD1. The sequence came from a male donor with ankylosing spondylitis or in good health (not recorded which). Input material: blood, either unsorted or a sorted T cell fraction (not recorded which). The CDR3: CASSASGTGGTEAFF. DNA sequence: TGCGCCAGCAGCGCCTCCGGGACAGGGGGCACTGAAGCTTTCTTT.